This T cell receptor beta chain is from a study of post-analysis software for immune sequencing data. General observations from the study: Normalized Chao1 diversity in multiple sclerosis patients fell significantly below that of controls. Patients used about five TRBV segments, including TRBV5-6, TRBV5-1 and TRBV20-1, more often than controls.

About this clonotype: The target antigen is unknown.

The authors incorporated unique molecular identifiers into the TCR beta cDNA libraries. From the PCR reads, TCRdb called clonotypes with MiXCR, one entry per CDR3 protein. Counted here are about 430,000 distinct CDR3 sequences, 35% to 45% occurring once; the ten biggest clones make up under 9%. In germline, CDR1 is SQVTM, CDR2 ANQGSEA. CDR3 length: 14 residues. V was pared by 6 bases and J by 0 bases, with 7 bases of the junction left unmatched. The clonotype comes from a girl aged 2 to 9 with multiple sclerosis. Source material: blood. The J gene is TRBJ1-1, the V gene TRBV29-1, with 7 bases lining up with TRBD1. The CDR3 nucleotides read TGCAGCGTCACAGGGGAACGCATGAACACTGAAGCTTTCTTT. Encoded protein: CSVTGERMNTEAFF.